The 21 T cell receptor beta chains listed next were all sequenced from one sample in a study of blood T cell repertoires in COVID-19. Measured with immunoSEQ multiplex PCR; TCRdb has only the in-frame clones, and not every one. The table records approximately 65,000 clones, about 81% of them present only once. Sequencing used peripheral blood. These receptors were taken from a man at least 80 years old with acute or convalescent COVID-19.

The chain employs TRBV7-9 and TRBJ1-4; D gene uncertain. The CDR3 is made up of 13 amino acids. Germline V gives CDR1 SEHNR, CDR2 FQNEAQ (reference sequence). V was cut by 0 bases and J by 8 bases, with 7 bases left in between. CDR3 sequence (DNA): TGTGCCAGCAGCTTAGCCGGGATGGAAAAACTGTTTTTT. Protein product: CASSLAGMEKLFF.

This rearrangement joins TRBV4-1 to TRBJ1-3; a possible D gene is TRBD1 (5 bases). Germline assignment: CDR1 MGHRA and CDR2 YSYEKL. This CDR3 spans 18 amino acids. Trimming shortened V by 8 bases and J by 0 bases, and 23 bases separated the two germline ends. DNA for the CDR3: TGCGCCAGCCAAGATCCTCTCCGGGGGGGGAGCTCTGGAAACACCATATATTTT. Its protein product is CASQDPLRGGSSGNTIYF.

CDR3 coding DNA: TGTGCCAGCAGCTTAGATGCGGGAGACACCGGGGAGCTGTTTTTT. It specifies CASSLDAGDTGELFF. The chain uses TRBV11-3 and TRBJ2-2; TRBD2 matches at 7 bases. Germline V gene lookup returns CDR1 SGHNT and CDR2 YENEEA. V was pared by 0 bases and J by 3 bases, with 1 base of the junction left unmatched. The CDR3 covers 15 residues.

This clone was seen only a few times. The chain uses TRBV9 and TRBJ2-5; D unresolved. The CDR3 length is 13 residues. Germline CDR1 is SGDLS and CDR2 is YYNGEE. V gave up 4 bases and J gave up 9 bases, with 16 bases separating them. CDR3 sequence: CASSIEAHGSQYF. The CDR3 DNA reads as TGTGCCAGCAGCATCGAGGCCCATGGGTCCCAGTACTTC.

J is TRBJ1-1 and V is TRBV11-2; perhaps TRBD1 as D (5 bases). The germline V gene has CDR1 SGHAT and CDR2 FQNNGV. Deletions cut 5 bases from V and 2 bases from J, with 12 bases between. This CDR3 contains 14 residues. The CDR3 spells CASSPRGFNTEAFF. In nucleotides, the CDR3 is TGTGCCAGCAGCCCCCGGGGGTTTAACACTGAAGCTTTCTTT.

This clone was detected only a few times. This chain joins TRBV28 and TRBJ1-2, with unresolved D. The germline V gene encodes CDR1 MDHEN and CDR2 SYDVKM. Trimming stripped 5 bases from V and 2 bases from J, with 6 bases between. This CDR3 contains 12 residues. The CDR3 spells CASSATNYGYTF. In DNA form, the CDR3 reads TGTGCCAGCAGTGCTACCAACTATGGCTACACCTTC.

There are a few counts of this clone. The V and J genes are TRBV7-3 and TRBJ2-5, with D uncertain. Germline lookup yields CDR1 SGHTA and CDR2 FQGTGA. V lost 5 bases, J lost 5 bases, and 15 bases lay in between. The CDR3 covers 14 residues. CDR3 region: CASSSVASRETQYF. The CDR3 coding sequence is TGTGCCAGCAGCAGCGTGGCGAGTAGGGAGACCCAGTACTTC.

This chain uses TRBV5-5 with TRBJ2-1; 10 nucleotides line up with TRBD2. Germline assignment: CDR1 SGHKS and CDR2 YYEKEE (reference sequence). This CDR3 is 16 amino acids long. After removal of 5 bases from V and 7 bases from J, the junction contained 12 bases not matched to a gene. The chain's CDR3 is CASSQFLAGDVNEQFF. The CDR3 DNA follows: TGTGCCAGCAGTCAATTCCTAGCGGGAGACGTAAATGAGCAGTTCTTC.

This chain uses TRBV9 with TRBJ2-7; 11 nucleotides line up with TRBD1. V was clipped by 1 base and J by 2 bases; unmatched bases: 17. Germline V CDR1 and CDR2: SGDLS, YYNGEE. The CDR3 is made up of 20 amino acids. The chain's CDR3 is CASSVHEPGQGEGCTYEQYF. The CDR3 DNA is TGTGCCAGCAGCGTACATGAACCGGGACAGGGGGAAGGGTGCACCTACGAGCAGTACTTC.

The CDR3 protein is CATSDQSREGANVLTF. The DNA of the CDR3 is TGTGCCACCAGTGATCAGTCAAGGGAGGGGGCCAACGTCCTGACTTTC. The genes are TRBV24-1 and TRBJ2-6; D might be TRBD2 (5 bases). Germline values: CDR1 KGHDR, CDR2 SFDVKD. Trimming cost V 3 bases and J 4 bases, with 12 bases left between them. This CDR3 is built from 16 residues.

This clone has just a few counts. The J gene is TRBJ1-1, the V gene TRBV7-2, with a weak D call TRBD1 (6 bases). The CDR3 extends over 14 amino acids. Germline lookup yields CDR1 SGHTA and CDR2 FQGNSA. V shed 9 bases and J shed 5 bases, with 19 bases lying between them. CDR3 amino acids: CASRQASSRTEAFF. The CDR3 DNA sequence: TGTGCCAGTAGACAGGCCTCTAGTCGGACTGAAGCTTTCTTT.

Written as DNA, the CDR3 is TGTGCCAGCAGTCTCGGGACAGACACCTATGGCTACACCTTC. It encodes CASSLGTDTYGYTF. This chain uses TRBV2 with TRBJ1-2, with 7 bases that match TRBD1. V dropped 5 bases and J dropped 4; count of bases not matched to a gene: 7. The CDR3 is 14 amino acids. The germline V gene encodes CDR1 SNHLY and CDR2 FYNNEI.

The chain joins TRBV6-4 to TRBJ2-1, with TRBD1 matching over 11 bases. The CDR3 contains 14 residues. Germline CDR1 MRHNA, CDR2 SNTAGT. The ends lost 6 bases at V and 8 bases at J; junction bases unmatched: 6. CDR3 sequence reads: CASSPGQGGDEQFF. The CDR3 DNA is TGTGCCAGCAGCCCGGGACAGGGGGGCGATGAGCAGTTCTTC.

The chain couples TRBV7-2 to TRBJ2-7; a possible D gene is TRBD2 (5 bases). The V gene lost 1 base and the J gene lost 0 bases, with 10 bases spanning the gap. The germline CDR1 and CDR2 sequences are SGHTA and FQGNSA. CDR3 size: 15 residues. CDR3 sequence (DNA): TGTGCCAGCAGCTTAGAACAGCGGAGCTCCTACGAGCAGTACTTC. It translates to CASSLEQRSSYEQYF.

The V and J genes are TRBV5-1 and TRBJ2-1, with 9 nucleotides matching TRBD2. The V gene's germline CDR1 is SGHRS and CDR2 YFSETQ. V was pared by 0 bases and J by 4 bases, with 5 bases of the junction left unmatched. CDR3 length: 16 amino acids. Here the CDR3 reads CASSLGLTSGYNEQFF. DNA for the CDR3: TGCGCCAGCAGCTTGGGACTGACTAGCGGTTACAATGAGCAGTTCTTC.

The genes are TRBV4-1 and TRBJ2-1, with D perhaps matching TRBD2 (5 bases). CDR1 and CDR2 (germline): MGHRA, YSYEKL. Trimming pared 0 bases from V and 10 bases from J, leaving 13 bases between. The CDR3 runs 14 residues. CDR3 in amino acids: CASSQDNGVWEQFF. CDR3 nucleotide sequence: TGCGCCAGCAGCCAAGATAACGGGGTCTGGGAGCAGTTCTTC.

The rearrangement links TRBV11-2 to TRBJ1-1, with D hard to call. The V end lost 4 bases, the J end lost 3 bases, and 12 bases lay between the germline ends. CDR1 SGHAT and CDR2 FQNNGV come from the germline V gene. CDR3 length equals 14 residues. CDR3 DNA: TGTGCCAGCAGCTCAGAGGTGGCGGACACTGAAGCTTTCTTT. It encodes CASSSEVADTEAFF.

The CDR3 coding sequence is TGTGCCAGCAGTGTGGAGGCTAGCGGGAGCACAGATACGCAGTATTTT. Its translation: CASSVEASGSTDTQYF. The rearrangement joins TRBV2 to TRBJ2-3, with TRBD2 matching over 8 bases. The CDR3 sequence is 16 residues long. Germline values: CDR1 SNHLY, CDR2 FYNNEI. The junction had 6 bases not matched to a gene; V was cut back by 4 bases and J by 0 bases.

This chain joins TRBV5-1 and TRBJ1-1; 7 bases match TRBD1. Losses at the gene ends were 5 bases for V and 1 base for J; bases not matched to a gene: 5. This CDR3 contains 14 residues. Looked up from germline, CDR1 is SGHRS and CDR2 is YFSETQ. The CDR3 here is CASSSGTANTEAFF. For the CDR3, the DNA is TGCGCCAGCAGTTCCGGGACAGCGAACACTGAAGCTTTCTTT.

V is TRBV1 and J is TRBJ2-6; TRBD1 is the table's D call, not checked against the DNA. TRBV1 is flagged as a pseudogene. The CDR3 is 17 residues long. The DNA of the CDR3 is TGCACCAGCAGCCAAGCCCAGGACAGCTCTGGGGCCAACGTCCTGACTTTC. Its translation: CTSSQAQDSSGANVLTF.

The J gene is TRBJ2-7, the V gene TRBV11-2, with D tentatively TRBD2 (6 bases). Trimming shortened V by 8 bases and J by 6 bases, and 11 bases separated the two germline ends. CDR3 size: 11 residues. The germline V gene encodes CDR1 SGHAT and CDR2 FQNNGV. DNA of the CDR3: TGTGCCAGCTCAGCCGGGGGCGAGCAGTACTTC. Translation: CASSAGGEQYF.